The present TCR beta chain was sequenced within a study of T cells in Graves' hyperthyroidism and ophthalmopathy. Broader study findings: Peripheral blood also featured most of the thyroid clonotypes expanded above 0.001.

The table lists this clonotype with many counts. Its antigen is undetermined. At one boundary the junction diverges from the germline segment, which might be a read error. RNA transcripts were the template for amplifying TCR beta CDR3 regions. With the HTBI primer set, the TCR CDR3 went through a first round of RT-PCR. TCRdb used MiXCR to reprocess the multiplex PCR reads, holding one entry per CDR3 protein. The data contain around 300,000 distinct CDR3 sequences, roughly an eighth of them singletons. The CDR3 is made up of 14 amino acids. From germline, CDR1 is KGHDR and CDR2 SFDVKD. The rearrangement uses TRBV24-1 and TRBJ2-5; D is unclear. Sequenced input: blood. The source is a woman in her thirties or forties with Graves' ophthalmopathy. Here the CDR3 DNA reads TGTGCCACGAGTGACACTCCCCCACGAGAGACCCAGTACTTC. Translation gives CATSDTPPRETQYF.